This TCR beta chain was profiled in a study of blood T cell repertoires in COVID-19. Study context: From the United States, Italy and Spain came samples of acute and convalescent COVID-19. In each case, the material was cDNA or gDNA derived from T cells, B-cell-depleted T cells, or PBMCs.

CDR1 is MDHEN, CDR2 SYDVKM, per germline. This CDR3 spans 15 amino acids. V was trimmed by 5 bases and J by 2 bases, leaving 15 bases between them. Clones were sequenced by immunoSEQ multiplex PCR, and TCRdb holds only the in-frame ones, with some missing. Among about 170,000 clones listed, around four fifths were seen once. This sequence originates from a woman aged 45-65 years in a cohort exposed to, infected with or recovered from COVID-19 (not recorded which). The sample was PBMCs or T cells enriched from blood (not recorded which). The chain carries TRBV28 and TRBJ1-2; perhaps TRBD1 as D (6 bases). CDR3 bases: TGTGCCAGCAGTACCAACAGGGTTTACAACTATGGCTACACCTTC. As protein: CASSTNRVYNYGYTF.